This T cell receptor (beta chain) was observed in a study of T cell responses to AZD1222 COVID-19 vaccine (dated by TCRdb to about 2021). Regarding the complete study: Because spike-specific TCR depth and breadth did not differ between the two schedules, AZD1222 recipients who got a second dose at roughly 4 weeks were pooled with those who got a second dose at roughly 12 weeks. TCR sequencing was performed for 230 to 250 trial participants, of whom roughly 200 were given two doses of AZD1222 and 26 were given two doses of MenACWY control vaccine. Trial participants were enrolled by age into 18-55, 56-69 and 70-plus year subgroups, with around 140, 26 and 57 TCR-sequenced participants respectively. Broad study findings and their caveats: Conclusions about previously exposed vaccinees were limited because only a handful of AZD1222 recipients were SARS-CoV-2 seropositive at baseline. Because no day 14 peak-response samples were available, the repertoires could be characterized only after the peak T cell response. The vaccine-associated CD4 TCRs covered the entire spike protein, and the dominant responses fell in regions 160-218 and 743-854. In the small 56-69-year group, the increase in depth fell short of significance, most likely because of low power. After two AZD1222 doses, spike-specific TCR breadth and depth were significantly higher than at day 0 and than in MenACWY recipients. Participants were mostly white British, with more females than males. The authors suggested clonal diversity may have been underestimated. Reportedly, almost half of the unique spike-specific TCRs recognized epitopes lying outside the regions that are mutated in the B.1.351 and B.1.1.7 variants.

In the paper's terms, the time point label means: baseline before first vaccination. Samples from vaccinated people were obtained from the UK trials COV001 and COV002, which included a single-blind randomized controlled phase 2/3 trial of AZD1222 (ChAdOx1 nCoV-19) in healthy adults. Trial participant PBMC samples were collected at day 0 and day 28 after the second dose for TCRbeta chain sequencing. A remark on this clone: The clone's antigen remains unknown. Base qualities are missing; no much larger clone stands one base away.

The CDR3 regions of human TCRbeta chains were analyzed by immunosequencing. In the authors' own workflow: Repertoire TCRs were matched against a reference library of SARS-CoV-2-specific TCRs generated with the MIRA antigen-specificity platform. Breadth meant the fraction of unique TCRs that were SARS-CoV-2-associated, whereas depth meant the fraction of total T cells that were SARS-CoV-2-associated. Each spike-specific TCR was assigned to its reactive spike region and to a CD4 or CD8 class using the MIRA data. Log10-transformed breadth and depth values were compared by one-way ANOVA with Sidak's multiple comparisons tests. In TCRdb, the immuneACCESS table is reduced to in-frame sequences with V and J assigned. These tables do not hold every clone; where another copy was compared, an unresolved V gene accounts for under half, and the others remain unexplained. Clonal size and the V and J genes are those of that table, whereas D and trimming came from the DNA. Across this sample there are over 130,000 clones, with roughly 92% seen only once. The biggest ten clones account for 5% of the sample.

Based on the germline V gene (reference sequence), the CDR1 and CDR2 sequences are LNHDA and SQIVND. CDR3 length: 15 amino acids, cysteine to phenylalanine. Of all the DNA, just the CDR3 is kept, 45 bases in frame from base 1. V and J are trimmed by 7 bases and 2 bases, and the gene matches miss 6 bases of the junction. The sequencing used peripheral blood, collected on day 0 of AZD1222 vaccination. This sequence originates from an adult in good health. Here the chain combines TRBV19 and TRBJ2-2; 8 bases in the junction line up with TRBD1. Read as DNA, the sequence is TGTGCCAGTACCGACAGGGGCGCCAACACCGGGGAGCTGTTTTTT. This gives the protein CASTDRGANTGELFF.